Shown below are 31 T cell receptor beta chains from a single sample sequenced in a study of T cells in Graves' hyperthyroidism and ophthalmopathy. Amplified TCR beta CDR3 regions came from RNA transcripts. In the first-round RT-PCR of the TCR CDR3, the HTBI primer set was used. Each CDR3 protein is one row after TCRdb ran MiXCR on the multiplex PCR reads. This sample carries about 420,000 distinct CDR3 sequences, 15% to 17% of them seen once, and the ten largest clones take 13% to 15%. Sequencing used blood. The source is a young woman with Graves' hyperthyroidism.

This clonotype was seen at least ten times. V gene TRBV9 combines with J gene TRBJ1-1, with 7 bases fitting TRBD1. V was pared by 2 bases and J by 5 bases, with 3 bases of the junction left unmatched. Germline loops: CDR1 SGDLS, CDR2 YYNGEE. There are 13 residues in the CDR3. The CDR3 nucleotides are TGTGCCAGCAGCGTTGGGACAGTAACTGAAGCTTTCTTT. Encoded protein: CASSVGTVTEAFF.

The chain carries TRBV20-1 and TRBJ1-2; the D gene is possibly TRBD1 (5 bases). The CDR3 totals 15 residues. Trimming removed 1 base from V and 0 bases from J, with 12 bases in between. Germline V gene lookup returns CDR1 DFQATT and CDR2 SNEGSKA (reference sequence). The CDR3 DNA is TGCAGTGCTAGAGGTACCCAGGGATCTAACTATGGCTACACCTTC. It is translated as CSARGTQGSNYGYTF.

This clonotype was seen more than once but under ten times. The J gene is TRBJ1-5, the V gene TRBV7-9; 9 bases match TRBD1. The CDR3 extends over 15 amino acids. Germline CDR1 is SEHNR and CDR2 is FQNEAQ (reference sequence). V shed 5 bases and J 0 bases; nucleotides not matched to a gene: 2. CDR3: CASSKTGGSNQPQHF. The CDR3 DNA reads as TGTGCCAGCAGCAAGACAGGGGGTAGCAATCAGCCCCAGCATTTT.

This clonotype was detected a few times. The genes are TRBV15 and TRBJ2-5, with 10 positions matching TRBD2. V lost 0 bases, J lost 4 bases, and 2 bases stayed unmatched. The germline V gene has CDR1 LNHNV and CDR2 YYDKDF (reference sequence). The CDR3 covers 15 residues. The CDR3 bases are TGTGCCACCAGCAGAGATCGGACTAGCGGAGAGACCCAGTACTTC. Its protein product is CATSRDRTSGETQYF.

The CDR3: CASSYRFGLPLWCEQYF. The CDR3 region has the DNA TGTGCCAGCAGTTACAGGTTCGGACTGCCTTTATGGTGCGAGCAGTACTTC. J is TRBJ2-7 and V is TRBV6-6, with D possibly being TRBD2 (5 bases). The CDR3 runs 17 residues. The germline gives CDR1 MNHNY, CDR2 SVGAGI (reference sequence). Deletions cut 2 bases from V and 6 bases from J, with 23 bases between.

In its sample, this clonotype was seen many times. This chain connects TRBV5-5 to TRBJ2-1; D unclear. Germline CDR1 and CDR2: SGHKS and YYEKEE (reference sequence). V was shortened by 4 bases and J by 5 bases, with 1 base between the two germline ends. The CDR3 is made up of 10 amino acids. The CDR3 loop is CASSHNEQFF. CDR3 DNA: TGTGCCAGCAGCCACAATGAGCAGTTCTTC.

This clonotype came up many times. The V and J genes are TRBV11-2 and TRBJ2-7; D unclear. Germline lookup yields CDR1 SGHAT and CDR2 FQNNGV. The length of the CDR3 is 13 residues. V lost 1 base and J 2 bases, leaving 6 bases between the germline ends. CDR3 sequence reads: CASSLVLAYEQYF. CDR3 DNA sequence: TGTGCCAGCAGCTTAGTCCTCGCCTACGAGCAGTACTTC.

V is TRBV3-1 and J is TRBJ2-1, with TRBD2 matching 9 bases. Germline V gives CDR1 LGHDT, CDR2 YNNKEL (reference sequence). The CDR3 contains 16 residues. V shed 9 bases, J shed 10 bases, and the junction held 19 bases outside the gene matches. The CDR3 sequence: CASWSHSGGQKGEQFF. The CDR3 DNA reads TGTGCCAGTTGGTCCCACAGCGGGGGGCAGAAGGGCGAGCAGTTCTTC.

On this clonotype itself: At one of its ends the junction is not consistent with the germline gene, which may arise from a read error. The chain recombines TRBV6-5 with TRBJ1-2, with D possibly TRBD1 on 5 matching bases. This CDR3 is built from 17 residues. Germline lookup yields CDR1 MNHEY and CDR2 SVGAGI. The CDR3 protein is CASSSRLETRGMGGCTF. For the CDR3, the DNA is TGTGCCAGCAGTAGTCGACTAGAAACCCGGGGCATGGGAGGCTGCACCTTC.

This clonotype appeared many times. The gene calls are TRBV7-2 and TRBJ1-5; D uncertain. Germline lookup yields CDR1 SGHTA and CDR2 FQGNSA. Trimming pared 1 base from V and 4 bases from J, leaving 14 bases between. The CDR3 runs to 16 residues. CDR3 nucleotides: TGTGCCAGCAGCTTAGAAAAGGTCGCACGGAATCAGCCCCAGCATTTT. As protein: CASSLEKVARNQPQHF.

This clonotype has more than one count but fewer than ten. This sequence joins TRBV3-1 and TRBJ2-1; D is uncertain. This CDR3 spans 12 amino acids. CDR1 is LGHDT, CDR2 YNNKEL, per germline (reference sequence). Trimming cost V 1 base and J 13 bases, with 11 bases left between them. The CDR3 is CASSQAIEKQFF. CDR3 DNA sequence: TGTGCCAGCAGCCAAGCCATCGAGAAACAGTTCTTC.

The chain has TRBV5-5 and TRBJ2-7; 13 bases are shared with TRBD2. CDR1 SGHKS and CDR2 YYEKEE come from the germline V gene (reference sequence). The CDR3 runs 16 residues. The V segment lost 2 bases and the J segment 5 bases; nucleotides outside the gene matches: 7. The CDR3 protein is CASSFGTSGKRDEQYF. The CDR3 nucleotides are TGTGCCAGCAGCTTTGGGACTAGCGGGAAGAGGGACGAGCAGTACTTC.

This clonotype was seen at least ten times. The rearrangement joins TRBV20-1 to TRBJ1-5; TRBD1 might be the D (6 bases). The ends were cut back, 6 bases at V and 9 bases at J, with 21 bases in the middle. This CDR3 is 14 amino acids long. Germline V gene lookup returns CDR1 DFQATT and CDR2 SNEGSKA (reference sequence). The CDR3 region is CSATGSSGVLPQHF. CDR3 nucleotide sequence: TGCAGTGCAACAGGGAGCTCAGGTGTATTGCCCCAGCATTTT.

This clonotype appeared many times. The chain couples TRBV20-1 to TRBJ2-1, with 12 nucleotides matching TRBD1. Trimming cost V 0 bases and J 7 bases; bases outside gene matches: 10. The CDR3 is 17 amino acids. From germline, CDR1 is DFQATT and CDR2 SNEGSKA (reference sequence). The chain's CDR3 is CSARDRDGTGGWNEQFF. The CDR3, as DNA: TGCAGTGCTAGAGATAGGGACGGGACAGGGGGCTGGAATGAGCAGTTCTTC.

On this clonotype: A junction end diverges from the germline sequence, so it may reflect a read error. This chain connects TRBV7-9 to TRBJ2-2, with TRBD1 matching 8 bases. The CDR3 length is 19 residues. Germline V gene lookup returns CDR1 SEHNR and CDR2 FQNEAQ (reference sequence). The chain's CDR3 is CARSWGFGTGQTNTGELFF. The CDR3 nucleotides are TGTGCCAGAAGCTGGGGCTTCGGGACAGGACAAACGAACACCGGGGAGCTGTTTTTT.

This clonotype was counted many times. V is TRBV19 and J is TRBJ2-5, with TRBD2 matching 8 bases. The CDR3 runs 15 residues. Trimming took 2 bases from V and 5 from J; bases not matched to a gene: 7. Germline V gene lookup returns CDR1 LNHDA and CDR2 SQIVND (reference sequence). CDR3 DNA sequence: TGTGCCAGTAGTATAACAAGCGGGAGCGGCGAGACCCAGTACTTC. Residues: CASSITSGSGETQYF.

This clonotype was picked up many times. This chain joins TRBV4-2 and TRBJ1-2; the match to TRBD1 covers 10 bases. Germline values: CDR1 LGHNA, CDR2 YNFKEQ. Trimming cost V 10 bases and J 8 bases; bases outside gene matches: 19. The CDR3 is made up of 16 amino acids. The CDR3 reads CATRIGTGDSYWGYTF. DNA for the CDR3: TGTGCCACGCGTATAGGGACAGGGGATTCTTATTGGGGCTACACCTTC.

This clonotype was recorded many times. The chain is built from TRBV20-1 and TRBJ1-4; unclear D gene. The CDR3 spans 13 residues. Germline loops: CDR1 DFQATT, CDR2 SNEGSKA (reference sequence). V lost 7 bases to trimming and J lost 5 bases, with 14 bases between them. The CDR3 protein is CSVLPVTNEKLFF. The CDR3 bases are TGCAGTGTCCTTCCGGTGACGAATGAAAAACTGTTTTTT.

The chain carries TRBV14 and TRBJ2-5; no definite D call. This CDR3 is built from 12 residues. The V gene's germline CDR1 is SGHDN and CDR2 FVKESK. Trimming cost V 3 bases and J 9 bases, with 11 bases left between them. The CDR3 nucleotides read TGTGCCAGCAGCCACGACTCACGGTCCCAGTACTTC. Encoded protein: CASSHDSRSQYF.

V is TRBV6-1 and J is TRBJ2-2, with D perhaps given as TRBD1 or TRBD2 (7 bases each). The germline V and J ends were trimmed by 6 bases and 7 bases, with 18 bases remaining between them. The CDR3 loop spans 15 amino acids. Per germline, CDR1 MNHNS and CDR2 SASEGT. The CDR3 spells CASSTGGGGIGELFF. CDR3 DNA sequence: TGTGCCAGCAGCACGGGAGGAGGGGGCATCGGGGAGCTGTTTTTT.

This clonotype was counted at least ten times. V and J are TRBV2 and TRBJ2-3; 8 positions match TRBD2. Germline V gene sequence: CDR1 SNHLY, CDR2 FYNNEI. Losses at the gene ends were 0 bases for V and 2 bases for J; bases not matched to a gene: 4. This CDR3 spans 16 amino acids. The CDR3 nucleotides are TGTGCCAGCAGTGAAGCTCTAGCGGGCTCCACAGATACGCAGTATTTT. This encodes CASSEALAGSTDTQYF. Together with reference TRBV2 and TRBJ2-3, the CDR3 gives the full variable domain: EPEVTQTPSHQVTQMGQEVILRCVPISNHLYFYWYRQILGQKVEFLVSFYNNEISEKSEIFDDQFSVERPDGSNFTLKIRSTKLEDSAMYFCASSEALAGSTDTQYFGPGTRLTVL.

This clonotype has ten or more counts. The chain recombines TRBV12-3 or TRBV12-4 with TRBJ1-4; no reliable D call. The V end lost 0 bases, the J end lost 0 bases, and 5 bases lay between the germline ends. This CDR3 is built from 15 residues. CDR3 region: CASSLASATNEKLFF. CDR3 nucleotides: TGTGCCAGCAGTTTAGCCTCCGCAACTAATGAAAAACTGTTTTTT.

This clonotype was counted at least ten times. V usage is TRBV7-3 and J usage is TRBJ2-5; 9 bases match TRBD1. The V segment lost 5 bases and the J segment 7 bases; nucleotides outside the gene matches: 8. CDR3 length: 14 amino acids. Germline lookup yields CDR1 SGHTA and CDR2 FQGTGA. CDR3 sequence (DNA): TGTGCCAGCAGCCCGGGACAGGGAACCGGGACCCAGTACTTC. The encoded protein is CASSPGQGTGTQYF.

The sample holds many counts of this clonotype. The chain links TRBV15 to TRBJ2-1; 8 positions match TRBD2. Germline CDR1 LNHNV, CDR2 YYDKDF (reference sequence). The CDR3 length is 16 residues. V was pared by 0 bases and J by 4 bases, with 5 bases of the junction left unmatched. The CDR3 spells CATSRDRGLGYNEQFF. The CDR3 DNA reads TGTGCCACCAGCAGAGACCGGGGACTAGGATACAATGAGCAGTTCTTC.

This clonotype showed up just a few times. V and J are TRBV20-1 and TRBJ2-1; unclear D gene. CDR1 and CDR2 (germline): DFQATT, SNEGSKA (reference sequence). Trimming removed 0 bases at V and 0 bases at J, with 12 bases between. The CDR3 consists of 16 residues. CDR3 DNA: TGCAGTGCTAGAGATAGGATAAGCACCTCCTACAATGAGCAGTTCTTC. The encoded protein is CSARDRISTSYNEQFF.

Many counts were recorded for this clonotype. The rearrangement uses TRBV11-2 and TRBJ2-2; 7 positions match TRBD1. The CDR3 is 17 amino acids. The trim removed 4 bases at V and 2 bases at J, leaving 10 bases unmatched. From germline, CDR1 is SGHAT and CDR2 FQNNGV. The CDR3 protein is CASSSVRAGGNTGELFF. DNA for the CDR3: TGTGCCAGCAGCTCAGTAAGGGCAGGGGGTAACACCGGGGAGCTGTTTTTT.

This chain uses TRBV18 with TRBJ2-1, with 7 bases that match TRBD2. The germline CDR1 and CDR2 sequences are KGHSH and LQKENI. The CDR3 has 16 amino acids. Losses at the gene ends were 2 bases for V and 0 bases for J; bases not matched to a gene: 4. CDR3 in DNA: TGTGCCAGCTCACCAAAGCGGGAAGCCTCCTACAATGAGCAGTTCTTC. It is translated as CASSPKREASYNEQFF. Full variable domain (rest looked up from reference TRBV18 and TRBJ2-1): NAGVMQNPRHLVRRRGQEARLRCSPMKGHSHVYWYRQLPEEGLKFMVYLQKENIIDESGMPKERFSAEFPKEGPSILRIQQVVRGDSAAYFCASSPKREASYNEQFFGPGTRLTVL.

The gene calls are TRBV10-3 and TRBJ2-7; D gene unclear. This CDR3 contains 13 residues. V was pared by 6 bases and J by 6 bases, with 15 bases between. CDR1 is ENHRY, CDR2 SYGVKD, per germline. The CDR3 DNA is TGTGCCATCAGGGTCGGGCCCTTCGGCGAGCAGTACTTC. This gives the protein CAIRVGPFGEQYF.

The chain links TRBV19 to TRBJ1-6, with TRBD1 as a possible D gene (5 bases). Germline CDR1 reads LNHDA; CDR2 reads SQIVND (reference sequence). CDR3 length: 15 residues. V was cut by 6 bases and J by 7 bases, with 16 bases left in between. CDR3 protein: CASSRQAGRNSPLHF. CDR3 DNA: TGTGCCAGTAGCCGCCAGGCAGGGAGGAATTCACCCCTCCACTTT. Filled out from reference TRBV19 and TRBJ1-6, the complete variable domain reads DGGITQSPKYLFRKEGQNVTLSCEQNLNHDAMYWYRQDPGQGLRLIYYSQIVNDFQKGDIAEGYSVSREKKESFPLTVTSAQKNPTAFYLCASSRQAGRNSPLHFGNGTRLTVT.

This clonotype was observed a few times. The rearrangement uses TRBV3-1 and TRBJ2-1, with 9 nucleotides matching TRBD1. The length of the CDR3 is 15 residues. V was pared by 0 bases and J by 4 bases, with 1 base of the junction left unmatched. CDR1 LGHDT and CDR2 YNNKEL come from the germline V gene (reference sequence). The DNA for the CDR3 is TGTGCCAGCAGCCAAGAAGGGACAGGGTACAATGAGCAGTTCTTC. This gives the protein CASSQEGTGYNEQFF.

The chain is built from TRBV19 and TRBJ2-1; the match to TRBD2 covers 10 bases. Germline CDR1 reads LNHDA; CDR2 reads SQIVND (reference sequence). The CDR3 totals 15 residues. With 2 bases clipped from V and 9 bases from J, the junction kept 7 bases outside the gene matches. The CDR3 loop is CASSISSGGFIEQFF. The CDR3 DNA follows: TGTGCCAGTAGTATAAGTAGCGGGGGGTTTATTGAGCAGTTCTTC.